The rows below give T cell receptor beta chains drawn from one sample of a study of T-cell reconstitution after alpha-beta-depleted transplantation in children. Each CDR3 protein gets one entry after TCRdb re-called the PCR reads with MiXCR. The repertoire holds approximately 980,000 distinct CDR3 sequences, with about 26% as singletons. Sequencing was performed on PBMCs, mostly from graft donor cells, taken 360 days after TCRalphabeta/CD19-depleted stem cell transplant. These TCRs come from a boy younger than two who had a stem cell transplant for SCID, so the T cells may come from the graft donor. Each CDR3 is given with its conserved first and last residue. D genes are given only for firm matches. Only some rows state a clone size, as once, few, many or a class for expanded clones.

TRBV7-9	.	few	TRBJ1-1	CASSEGYPEAFF	TGTGCCAGCAGTGAAGGGTACCCTGAAGCTTTCTTT
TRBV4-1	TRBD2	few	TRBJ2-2	CASSQGGWTGELFF	TGCGCCAGCAGCCAGGGAGGGTGGACCGGGGAGCTGTTTTTT
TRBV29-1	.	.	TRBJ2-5	CSVEDLRGRDTQYF	TGCAGCGTTGAAGATCTGAGGGGAAGGGATACCCAGTACTTC
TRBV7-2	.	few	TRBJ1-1	CASSLAWAGTEAFF	TGTGCCAGCAGCTTAGCTTGGGCGGGCACTGAAGCTTTCTTT
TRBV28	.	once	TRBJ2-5	CASSLERAQETQYF	TGTGCCAGCAGTTTAGAGCGGGCGCAAGAGACCCAGTACTTC
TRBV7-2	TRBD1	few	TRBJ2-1	CASSWDRDSRLLNEQFF	TGTGCCAGCAGTTGGGACAGGGATAGTCGCCTCCTGAATGAGCAGTTCTTC
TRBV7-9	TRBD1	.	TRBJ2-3	CASSDRDRNSDTQYF	TGTGCCAGCAGCGACCGGGACAGGAATTCAGATACGCAGTATTTT
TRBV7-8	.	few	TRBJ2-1	CASSWARNEQFF	TGTGCCAGCAGTTGGGCTAGAAATGAGCAGTTCTTC
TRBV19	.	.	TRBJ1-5	CASSIADRAKPQHF	TGTGCCAGTAGTATAGCAGACCGCGCGAAGCCCCAGCATTTT
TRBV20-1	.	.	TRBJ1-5	CSAPDRFNQPQHF	TGCAGTGCCCCCGACAGATTCAATCAGCCCCAGCATTTT
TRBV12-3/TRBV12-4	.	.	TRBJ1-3	CASSLGSDRSGNTIYF	TGTGCCAGCAGTTTGGGCAGCGACCGCTCTGGAAACACCATATATTTT
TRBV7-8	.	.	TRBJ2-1	CASSLQRFSYNEQFF	TGTGCCAGCAGCTTACAGCGCTTCTCCTACAATGAGCAGTTCTTC
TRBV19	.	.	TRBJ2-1	CASSPKRLTLRAVTYDEQFF	TGTGCCAGTAGTCCAAAAAGACTTACACTCCGCGCTGTAACATATGATGAGCAGTTCTTC
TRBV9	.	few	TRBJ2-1	CASSVIGDLNNEQFF	TGTGCCAGCAGCGTGATCGGGGACCTGAACAATGAGCAGTTCTTC
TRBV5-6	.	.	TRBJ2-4	CASSSALTLAKNIQYF	TGTGCCAGCAGCTCCGCCTTAACCCTAGCCAAAAACATTCAGTACTTC
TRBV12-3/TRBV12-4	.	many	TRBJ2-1	CASSLRVYNEQFF	TGTGCCAGCAGTTTAAGGGTGTACAATGAGCAGTTCTTC
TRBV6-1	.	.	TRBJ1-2	CASSPPGPRVYGYTF	TGTGCCAGCAGCCCCCCAGGGCCTAGGGTCTATGGCTACACCTTC
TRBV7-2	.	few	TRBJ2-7	CASSLRDGNYEQYF	TGTGCCAGCAGCCTACGGGACGGCAACTACGAGCAGTACTTC
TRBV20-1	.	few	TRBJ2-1	CSARNEGSYNEQFF	TGCAGTGCCAGAAATGAGGGCTCCTACAATGAGCAGTTCTTC
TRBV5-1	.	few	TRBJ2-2	CASKGWVTGELFF	TGCGCCAGCAAGGGCTGGGTCACCGGGGAGCTGTTTTTT
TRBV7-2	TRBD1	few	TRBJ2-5	CASSLVRTGPTQYF	TGTGCCAGCAGCTTAGTAAGGACAGGGCCGACCCAGTACTTC
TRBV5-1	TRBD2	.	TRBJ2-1	CASSLDLAGSSYNEQFF	TGCGCCAGCAGCTTGGATCTAGCGGGGAGCTCCTACAATGAGCAGTTCTTC
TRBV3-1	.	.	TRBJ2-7	CASSPEGRDGNYEQYF	TGTGCCAGCAGCCCCGAGGGTCGGGACGGAAACTACGAGCAGTACTTC
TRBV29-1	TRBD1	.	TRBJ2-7	CSVEDDGTGGNEQYF	TGCAGCGTTGAAGACGATGGGACAGGGGGAAACGAGCAGTACTTC
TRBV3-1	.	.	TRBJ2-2	CASSQGPSVGNTGELFF	TGTGCCAGCAGCCAGGGCCCCAGCGTGGGGAACACCGGGGAGCTGTTTTTT
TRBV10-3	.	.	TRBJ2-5	CATGTRTGETQYF	TGTGCCACCGGTACTCGGACCGGGGAGACCCAGTACTTC
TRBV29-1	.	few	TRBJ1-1	CSVHRPGHGAFF	TGCAGCGTTCATCGTCCGGGACATGGGGCTTTCTTT
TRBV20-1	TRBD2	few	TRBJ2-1	CSAVSGGYNEQFF	TGCAGTGCTGTTAGCGGGGGGTACAATGAGCAGTTCTTC
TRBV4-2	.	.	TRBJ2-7	CASSQELDGLMKGEQYF	TGTGCCAGCAGCCAAGAACTGGACGGTTTGATGAAAGGCGAGCAGTACTTC
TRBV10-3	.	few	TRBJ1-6	CAIRGGGDSPLHF	TGTGCCATTAGGGGGGGAGGAGATTCACCCCTCCACTTT
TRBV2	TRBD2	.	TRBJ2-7	CASSDGGSPHEQYF	TGTGCCAGCAGTGACGGGGGGTCCCCCCACGAGCAGTACTTC
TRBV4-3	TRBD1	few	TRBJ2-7	CASSPGQGGPEQYF	TGCGCCAGCAGCCCCGGACAGGGGGGCCCCGAGCAGTACTTC
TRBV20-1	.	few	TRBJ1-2	CSASGRYGYTF	TGCAGTGCCTCCGGGCGCTATGGCTACACCTTC
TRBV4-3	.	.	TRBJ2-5	CASSQAEQGSGGTQYF	TGCGCCAGCAGCCAAGCCGAACAGGGTTCAGGCGGGACCCAGTACTTC
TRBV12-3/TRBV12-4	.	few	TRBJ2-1	CASRYELGEQFF	TGTGCCAGCAGATACGAGTTAGGTGAGCAGTTCTTC
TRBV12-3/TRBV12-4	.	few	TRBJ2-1	CASNLGQNNEQFF	TGTGCCAGCAATCTCGGACAAAACAATGAGCAGTTCTTC
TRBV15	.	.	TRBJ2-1	CATSSGAFRNEQFF	TGTGCCACCAGCTCAGGGGCATTTCGCAATGAGCAGTTCTTC
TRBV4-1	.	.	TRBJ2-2	CASSQGARPGELFF	TGCGCCAGCAGCCAAGGGGCCCGGCCCGGGGAGCTGTTTTTT
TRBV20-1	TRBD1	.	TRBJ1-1	CSSHRGHTEAFF	TGCAGTTCCCACAGGGGGCACACTGAAGCTTTCTTT
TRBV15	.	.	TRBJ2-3	CATSQEPGETDTQYF	TGTGCCACCAGCCAAGAGCCGGGGGAGACAGATACGCAGTATTTT
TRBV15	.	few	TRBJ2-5	CATSRVGYQETQYF	TGTGCCACCAGCAGAGTCGGCTACCAAGAGACCCAGTACTTC
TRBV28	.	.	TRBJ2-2	CASSSPRGAVYTGELFF	TGTGCCAGCAGTTCTCCCCGAGGGGCCGTCTACACCGGGGAGCTGTTTTTT